One TCR beta chain is described in this entry. TCRdb recomputed calls from the 5' RACE reads with MiXCR, one row per CDR3 protein. The sample includes about 330,000 distinct CDR3 sequences, 4.1% of them seen just once. This CDR3 contains 12 residues. Germline lookup yields CDR1 LGHDT and CDR2 YNNKEL (reference sequence). Trimming removed 2 bases at V and 9 bases at J, with 10 bases between. The data originate from a study of T cells after yellow fever vaccination. The sequenced sample was PBMCs, obtained 5 days after the yellow fever booster vaccination. This clonotype originated in a man younger than 35 who received the YFV17D yellow fever vaccine. V and J are TRBV3-1 and TRBJ1-1; no reliable D call. The CDR3 region is CASSQHPLQAFF. In DNA form, the CDR3 reads TGTGCCAGCAGCCAACACCCCCTGCAAGCTTTCTTT. Together with reference TRBV3-1 and TRBJ1-1, the CDR3 gives the full variable domain: DTAVSQTPKYLVTQMGNDKSIKCEQNLGHDTMYWYKQDSKKFLKIMFSYNNKELIINETVPNRFSPKSPDKAHLNLHINSLELGDSAVYFCASSQHPLQAFFGQGTRLTVV.